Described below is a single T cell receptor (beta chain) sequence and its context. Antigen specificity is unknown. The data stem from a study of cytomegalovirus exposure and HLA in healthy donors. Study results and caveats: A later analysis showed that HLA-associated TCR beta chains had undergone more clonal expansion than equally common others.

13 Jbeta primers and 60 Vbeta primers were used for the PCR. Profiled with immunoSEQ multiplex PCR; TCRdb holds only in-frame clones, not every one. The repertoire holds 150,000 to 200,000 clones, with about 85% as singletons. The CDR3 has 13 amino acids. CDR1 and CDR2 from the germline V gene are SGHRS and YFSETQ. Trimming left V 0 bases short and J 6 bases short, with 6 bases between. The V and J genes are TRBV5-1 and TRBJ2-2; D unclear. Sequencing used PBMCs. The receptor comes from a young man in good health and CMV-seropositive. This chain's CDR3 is CASSLATAGELFF. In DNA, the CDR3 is TGCGCCAGCAGCTTGGCCACGGCCGGGGAGCTGTTTTTT.